The TCR beta chain described here comes from a study of CD4 T cells in relation to SARS-CoV-2 and coronaviruses. Study overall: After less than eleven days of antigen culture, PBMC TCR beta CDR3s were sequenced. Convalescent patients were under 10 males and a few females; two were Hispanic. Median patient age was approximately 38 years, spanning 21 to 72 years.

Over 80,000 naive or memory CD4+ cells were cultured with CEF peptides for about 10 days. V lost 8 bases, J lost 2 bases, and 12 bases lay in between. Germline V lookup: CDR1 GTSNPN, CDR2 SVGIG (reference sequence). The CDR3 extends over 12 amino acids. Measured with immunoSEQ multiplex PCR; TCRdb has only the in-frame clones, and not every one. Of about 41,000 clones listed, approximately 77% are singletons. Notes on this clone: Its antigen is unknown.

What was sequenced was naive CD4+ T cells from PBMCs, cultured in vitro. Subset specified: naive CD4+ T cells isolated by negative enrichment. The chain has TRBV30 and TRBJ1-2; D might be TRBD1 (5 bases). The sequence came from an adult with COVID-19. The CDR3 DNA reads as TGTGCCACGAGGGGCAGAAACTATGGCTACACCTTC. It codes for CATRGRNYGYTF.